Listed here are 2 T cell receptor beta chains from one sample, sequenced in a study of T cells in Graves' hyperthyroidism and ophthalmopathy. From RNA transcripts, TCR beta CDR3 regions were amplified. When the TCR CDR3 underwent first-round RT-PCR, the HTBI primer set was used. TCRdb recomputed calls from the multiplex PCR reads with MiXCR, one row per CDR3 protein. The sample includes hundreds of thousands of distinct CDR3 sequences, 20% to 25% of them seen just once. Material: blood. The receptors derive from a man in his forties or fifties with Graves' hyperthyroidism.

This clonotype turned up a few times. This sequence joins TRBV7-8 and TRBJ2-7; 14 nucleotides agree with TRBD2. CDR3 size: 17 residues. With 4 bases clipped from V and 2 bases from J, the junction kept 7 bases outside the gene matches. The germline CDR1 and CDR2 sequences are SGHVS and FQNEAQ. This chain's CDR3 is CASSYGTSGSGAYEQYF. In DNA, the CDR3 is TGTGCCAGCAGCTACGGGACTAGCGGGAGCGGGGCCTACGAGCAGTACTTC.

This clonotype occurred many times. The chain carries TRBV11-2 and TRBJ2-1; 7 bases agree with TRBD1. The ends lost 6 bases at V and 7 bases at J; junction bases unmatched: 9. Per germline, CDR1 SGHAT and CDR2 FQNNGV. The CDR3 extends over 14 amino acids. As DNA, the CDR3 is TGTGCCAGCAGACCTGACAGGGTGGGGAATGAGCAGTTCTTC. This sequence encodes CASRPDRVGNEQFF.